These 7 T cell receptor beta chains share one sample of origin, sequenced in a study of post-analysis software for immune sequencing data. Points from the study as a whole: Several TRBV segments occurring more often in patients than controls included TRBV5-6, TRBV5-1 and TRBV20-1.

Unique molecular identifiers were carried by the TCR beta cDNA libraries. TCRdb called the PCR reads again in MiXCR, with one record for every CDR3 protein. Of about 500,000 distinct CDR3 sequences in the sample, around 40% were seen once. No antigen has been identified for these receptors. Sequencing input: blood. The source is a girl between 10 and 17 years old with multiple sclerosis.

A few counts support this clonotype. The chain recombines TRBV12-3 or TRBV12-4 with TRBJ2-7; 12 nucleotides line up with TRBD2. V lost 5 bases and J lost 4; bases outside the gene matches: 6. The CDR3 runs to 15 residues. CDR3 sequence reads: CASSPRLAGDYEQYF. CDR3 bases: TGTGCCAGCAGTCCCCGACTAGCGGGAGATTACGAGCAGTACTTC.

This clonotype has just a few counts. J is TRBJ2-7 and V is TRBV5-1; D gene ambiguous. The CDR3 runs 14 residues. Germline-derived CDR1 and CDR2 are SGHRS and YFSETQ. V dropped 4 bases and J dropped 4 bases, with 15 bases sitting between them. CDR3: CASSPPKGRYEQYF. The DNA of the CDR3 is TGCGCCAGCAGCCCCCCAAAAGGGCGGTACGAGCAGTACTTC.

This clonotype was counted a few times. The V and J genes are TRBV20-1 and TRBJ2-7; TRBD2 matches 9 bases. Germline CDR1 and CDR2: DFQATT and SNEGSKA (reference sequence). The CDR3 has 17 amino acids. V shed 3 bases and J 2 bases; nucleotides not matched to a gene: 14. The CDR3 DNA reads TGCAGTGCTAGTGGGGCGGGGAGCGGGAGGCTCCCCTACGAGCAGTACTTC. It codes for CSASGAGSGRLPYEQYF.

This clonotype came up once. The CDR3 DNA follows: TGCGCCAGCAGCTACATCAGGGGCGCCGAGCAGTACTTC. Its translation: CASSYIRGAEQYF. The chain has TRBV5-1 and TRBJ2-7; possibly TRBD1 for D (6 bases). The CDR3 sequence is 13 residues long. The V and J ends lost 3 bases and 6 bases respectively, with 13 bases between them. Germline V gene lookup returns CDR1 SGHRS and CDR2 YFSETQ.

The rearrangement uses TRBV11-2 and TRBJ2-6; no definite D call. The germline V and J ends were trimmed by 7 bases and 2 bases, with 9 bases remaining between them. This CDR3 is built from 14 residues. CDR1 and CDR2 (germline): SGHAT, FQNNGV. The CDR3 coding sequence is TGTGCCAGCAACTCTTGGGCTGGGGCCAACGTCCTGACTTTC. Translating gives CASNSWAGANVLTF.

This clonotype was observed a handful of times. This chain uses TRBV3-1 with TRBJ2-7; 12 bases fit TRBD2. The junction had 4 bases not matched to a gene; V was cut back by 1 base and J by 3 bases. The CDR3 runs to 16 residues. CDR1 and CDR2 from the germline V gene are LGHDT and YNNKEL (reference sequence). The CDR3 protein is CASSQAGLAGNYEQYF. The CDR3 coding sequence is TGTGCCAGCAGCCAAGCTGGACTAGCGGGGAACTACGAGCAGTACTTC.

This clonotype has more than one count but fewer than ten. The rearrangement links TRBV29-1 to TRBJ1-1, with D maybe TRBD1 (6 bases). V lost 4 bases, J lost 7 bases, and 19 bases lay in between. The CDR3 is made up of 14 amino acids. From germline, CDR1 is SQVTM and CDR2 ANQGSEA. The chain's CDR3 is CSVVRVFGGGEAFF. CDR3 DNA sequence: TGCAGCGTTGTGAGGGTTTTTGGGGGCGGTGAAGCTTTCTTT. The complete variable domain, with remaining parts taken from reference TRBV29-1 and TRBJ1-1, reads SAVISQKPSRDICQRGTSLTIQCQVDSQVTMMFWYRQQPGQSLTLIATANQGSEATYESGFVIDKFPISRPNLTFSTLTVSNMSPEDSSIYLCSVVRVFGGGEAFFGQGTRLTVV.